One and the same sample provided the 12 T cell receptor beta chains below, sequenced in a study of cytomegalovirus exposure and HLA in healthy donors. Primers: 60 Vbeta forward and 13 Jbeta reverse. Profiling relied on immunoSEQ multiplex PCR, and the TCRdb table lists in-frame clones only, not all of them. The listing contains more than 200,000 clones. Sequenced material: PBMCs. The receptors were gathered from a woman aged 25 to 39 in good health and CMV-seropositive.

The V call is TRBV4-3, the J call TRBJ1-5; D unresolved. Germline V gene sequence: CDR1 LGHNA, CDR2 YSLEER. Trimming removed 0 bases at V and 5 bases at J, with 8 bases between. This CDR3 comprises 14 residues. For the CDR3, the DNA is TGCGCCAGCAGCCAAGATTGGGGAGATCAGCCCCAGCATTTT. Its translation is CASSQDWGDQPQHF.

The chain uses TRBV5-4 and TRBJ1-1; the match to TRBD1 covers 7 bases. In germline, CDR1 is SGHNT, CDR2 YYREEE (reference sequence). J lost 2 bases, V lost 0 bases, and 7 bases had no gene match. This CDR3 region has 16 residues. The CDR3, as DNA: TGTGCCAGCAGCTTGGACCCTACAGGGGCAAACACTGAAGCTTTCTTT. It is translated as CASSLDPTGANTEAFF.

This rearrangement joins TRBV28 to TRBJ2-1, with 8 bases aligning to TRBD2. This CDR3 contains 21 residues. CDR1 is MDHEN, CDR2 SYDVKM, per germline. With V trimmed by 2 bases and J by 0 bases, 18 bases remained unmatched. The CDR3 region is CASSLRPWTSFAESSYNEQFF. The CDR3, as DNA: TGTGCCAGCAGTTTAAGGCCTTGGACTAGCTTTGCGGAGAGCTCCTACAATGAGCAGTTCTTC.

V is TRBV7-6 and J is TRBJ2-1, with 7 bases lining up with TRBD2. Trimming cost V 1 base and J 5 bases; bases outside gene matches: 11. This CDR3 spans 17 amino acids. Germline V gene lookup returns CDR1 SGHVS and CDR2 FNYEAQ. The CDR3 region has the DNA TGTGCCAGCAGCTTAGTCCCTGGGGGGGGGATAAACAATGAGCAGTTCTTC. Translating it yields CASSLVPGGGINNEQFF.

Here the CDR3 DNA reads TGTGCCAGCAGTGAGCAGGGTTATCAGCCCCAGCATTTT. This gives the protein CASSEQGYQPQHF. The chain has TRBV6-1 and TRBJ1-5, with D possibly being TRBD1 (5 bases). V lost 3 bases to trimming and J lost 5 bases, with 8 bases between them. The V gene's germline CDR1 is MNHNS and CDR2 SASEGT. The CDR3 contains 13 residues.

The V gene is TRBV10-2, the J gene TRBJ2-7; 9 positions match TRBD1. This CDR3 has 19 amino acids. Germline V gene lookup returns CDR1 WSHSY and CDR2 SAAADI. V lost 4 bases and J lost 4; bases outside the gene matches: 20. The CDR3 loop is CASSGGPGHRDREDYEQYF. The CDR3 DNA sequence: TGCGCCAGCAGTGGGGGGCCAGGGCATCGGGACAGGGAAGATTACGAGCAGTACTTC.

This rearrangement joins TRBV15 to TRBJ2-5; 14 bases are a match to TRBD2. The DNA end is more similar to TRBJ2-7, so the J call may be wrong. The CDR3 has 15 amino acids. Germline lookup yields CDR1 LNHNV and CDR2 YYDKDF (reference sequence). The CDR3 is CATSRGLAGANEQYF. The DNA of the CDR3 is TGTGCCACCAGCAGGGGACTAGCGGGAGCCAACGAGCAGTACTTC.

CDR3 amino acids: CAISESLLRDNEQFF. The CDR3 nucleotides read TGTGCCATCAGTGAGTCTCTCTTGAGGGACAATGAGCAGTTCTTC. The V gene is TRBV10-3, the J gene TRBJ2-1, with D perhaps matching TRBD2 (5 bases). The CDR3 length is 15 residues. Deletions cut 0 bases from V and 5 bases from J, with 11 bases between. Germline V lookup: CDR1 ENHRY, CDR2 SYGVKD.

This chain connects TRBV10-2 to TRBJ2-2; 14 nucleotides match TRBD2. The CDR3 totals 17 residues. Germline V gene sequence: CDR1 WSHSY, CDR2 SAAADI. V was clipped by 2 bases and J by 4 bases; unmatched bases: 3. The DNA of the CDR3 is TGCGCCAGCAGTGAGCAGACTAGCGGGGGGGCCACCGGGGAGCTGTTTTTT. Amino acids: CASSEQTSGGATGELFF.

The rearrangement uses TRBV19 and TRBJ1-3; D call uncertain. V lost 5 bases to trimming and J lost 0 bases, with 17 bases between them. The CDR3 runs 17 residues. In germline, CDR1 is LNHDA, CDR2 SQIVND (reference sequence). CDR3 coding DNA: TGTGCCAGTAGTGAGGGCAACGGAGCCTTCTCTGGAAACACCATATATTTT. It codes for CASSEGNGAFSGNTIYF.

The chain uses TRBV5-4 and TRBJ1-2; weak D call: TRBD1 (6 bases). The CDR3 runs 16 residues. V was trimmed by 2 bases and J by 2 bases, leaving 16 bases between them. CDR1 is SGHNT, CDR2 YYREEE, per germline (reference sequence). The CDR3 region is CASSFKRDTDNYGYTF. DNA for the CDR3: TGTGCCAGCAGCTTTAAGCGGGACACGGACAACTATGGCTACACCTTC.

This chain uses TRBV6-5 with TRBJ1-2; 9 bases line up with TRBD1. The CDR3 runs to 13 residues. Trimming took 7 bases from V and 6 from J; bases not matched to a gene: 6. Germline values: CDR1 MNHEY, CDR2 SVGAGI. CDR3 sequence reads: CASIEGTGHGYTF. The CDR3 nucleotides are TGTGCCAGCATCGAGGGGACAGGGCATGGCTACACCTTC.